These 21 T cell receptor beta chains share one sample of origin, sequenced in a study of blood T cell repertoires in COVID-19. Generated by immunoSEQ multiplex PCR, the TCRdb table keeps only in-frame clones and is missing some. Of nearly 80,000 clones listed, 80% were seen once; the top ten hold just under 6%. The sample comprised peripheral blood. These TCRs come from a man in his 60s with active or convalescent COVID-19.

CDR3 loop: CASSITGGLGEAFF. The CDR3 nucleotides read TGTGCCAGCAGTATAACGGGGGGATTAGGTGAAGCTTTCTTT. The chain links TRBV27 to TRBJ1-1; a possible D gene is TRBD1 (5 bases). Germline V gene sequence: CDR1 MNHEY, CDR2 SMNVEV (reference sequence). The CDR3 is 14 amino acids. V was trimmed by 5 bases and J by 7 bases, leaving 17 bases between them.

This chain joins TRBV27 and TRBJ2-5, with 10 bases aligning to TRBD1. This CDR3 region has 16 residues. After removal of 4 bases from V and 6 bases from J, the junction contained 11 bases not matched to a gene. Germline assignment: CDR1 MNHEY and CDR2 SMNVEV (reference sequence). CDR3 loop: CASSSPGQGLVKTQYF. In DNA, the CDR3 is TGTGCCAGCAGTTCACCGGGACAGGGGTTAGTAAAGACCCAGTACTTC.

This clone came up a few times. In DNA, the CDR3 is TGTGCCAGTAGTATAGTAGCGGCGAGCTCCTACAATGAGCAGTTCTTC. This translates into CASSIVAASSYNEQFF. The chain combines TRBV19 with TRBJ2-1, with D possibly matching TRBD2 (6 bases). Germline assignment: CDR1 LNHDA and CDR2 SQIVND (reference sequence). V was clipped by 1 base and J by 0 bases, with 10 bases between them. CDR3 length: 16 residues.

The chain is built from TRBV11-2 and TRBJ1-4, with TRBD1 identical over 8 bases. With V trimmed by 10 bases and J by 7 bases, 8 bases remained unmatched. Germline CDR1 is SGHAT and CDR2 is FQNNGV. The CDR3 contains 13 residues. As DNA, the CDR3 is TGTGCCACCTCAGGGGGCCCGGGTGAAAAACTGTTTTTT. Protein sequence: CATSGGPGEKLFF.

CDR3 region: CASSPGWSYEQYF. The CDR3 DNA reads as TGTGCCAGCAGTCCGGGGTGGTCCTACGAGCAGTACTTC. The gene calls are TRBV3-1 (or the pseudogene TRBV3-2) and TRBJ2-7, with D possibly being TRBD2 (5 bases). The CDR3 loop spans 13 amino acids. CDR1 and CDR2 (germline): LGHDT, YNNKEL (reference sequence). V lost 6 bases to trimming and J lost 1 base, with 10 bases between them.

V usage is TRBV27 and J usage is TRBJ1-1; 9 nucleotides line up with TRBD1. CDR3 size: 15 residues. Germline lookup yields CDR1 MNHEY and CDR2 SMNVEV (reference sequence). Trimming took 6 bases from V and 2 from J; bases not matched to a gene: 7. This CDR3 reads CASRPDRGSNTEAFF. CDR3 sequence (DNA): TGTGCCAGCAGACCGGACAGGGGCTCAAACACTGAAGCTTTCTTT.

The CDR3 DNA is TGTGCCATCAGTTGGGGACAGCTCAACTATGGCTACACCTTC. Translating it yields CAISWGQLNYGYTF. The genes are TRBV10-3 and TRBJ1-2; 7 bases are shared with TRBD1. The CDR3 length is 14 residues. Germline lookup yields CDR1 ENHRY and CDR2 SYGVKD. The junction had 5 bases not matched to a gene; V was cut back by 5 bases and J by 2 bases.

The chain uses TRBV3-1 (or the pseudogene TRBV3-2) and TRBJ1-1, with D possibly being TRBD1 (6 bases). The CDR3 loop spans 13 amino acids. With 0 bases removed from V and 10 bases from J, the gap between germline ends came to 12 bases. Germline CDR1 is LGHDT and CDR2 is YNNKEL (reference sequence). The CDR3 DNA reads TGTGCCAGCAGCCAAGACGGGGGGCGCAGAGCTTTCTTT. Encoded protein: CASSQDGGRRAFF.

This rearrangement joins TRBV19 to TRBJ1-2; 9 bases agree with TRBD1. Germline V CDR1 and CDR2: LNHDA, SQIVND (reference sequence). The CDR3 loop spans 13 amino acids. The trim removed 7 bases at V and 8 bases at J, leaving 8 bases unmatched. DNA for the CDR3: TGTGCCAGTACTATGGACAGGGGATGGGGCTACACCTTC. It yields the protein CASTMDRGWGYTF.

The gene calls are TRBV5-1 and TRBJ2-1; weak D call: TRBD2 (5 bases). CDR3 length: 14 residues. CDR1 and CDR2 from the germline V gene are SGHRS and YFSETQ. The ends were cut back, 2 bases at V and 3 bases at J, with 9 bases in the middle. The CDR3: CASSFGVDYNEQFF. In DNA, the CDR3 is TGCGCCAGCAGCTTCGGGGTTGACTACAATGAGCAGTTCTTC.

J is TRBJ2-3 and V is TRBV5-1; 10 bases align to TRBD2. The length of the CDR3 is 13 residues. Germline V gives CDR1 SGHRS, CDR2 YFSETQ. The trim removed 10 bases at V and 4 bases at J, leaving 6 bases unmatched. CDR3 sequence reads: CAGSSGGADTQYF. CDR3 DNA sequence: TGCGCCGGGTCTAGCGGGGGAGCAGATACGCAGTATTTT.

This chain's CDR3 is CASSQHTGGSAEAFF. The CDR3, as DNA: TGCGCCAGCAGCCAACATACAGGGGGATCAGCTGAAGCTTTCTTT. This chain links TRBV4-3 with TRBJ1-1; 8 bases fit TRBD1. After removal of 2 bases from V and 6 bases from J, the junction contained 8 bases not matched to a gene. CDR1 and CDR2 (germline): LGHNA, YSLEER. CDR3 length: 15 residues.

This chain joins TRBV5-8 and TRBJ2-5; TRBD2 matches 7 bases. V shed 0 bases and J 2 bases; nucleotides not matched to a gene: 4. CDR3 length: 15 residues. Germline-derived CDR1 and CDR2 are SGHTS and YDEGEE. For the CDR3, the DNA is TGTGCCAGCAGCTTGGTGGGGGGGTTTCAAGAGACCCAGTACTTC. This codes for CASSLVGGFQETQYF. Using reference TRBV5-8 and TRBJ2-5 for the parts outside the CDR3, the full variable domain is EAGVTQSPTHLIKTRGQQATLRCSPISGHTSVYWYQQALGLGLQFLLWYDEGEERNRGNFPPRFSGRQFPNYSSELNVNALELEDSALYLCASSLVGGFQETQYFGPGTRLLVL.

This rearrangement joins TRBV18 to TRBJ2-7, with D maybe TRBD2 (5 bases). The CDR3 runs to 14 residues. Between the trimmed V and J ends, which lost 3 bases and 4 bases, there was a span of 13 bases. Germline CDR1 KGHSH, CDR2 LQKENI. For the CDR3, the DNA is TGTGCCAGCTCACCCCCGGGCGGACTGTACGAGCAGTACTTC. This translates into CASSPPGGLYEQYF.

V usage is TRBV7-8 and J usage is TRBJ1-2; D ambiguous. CDR1 and CDR2 from the germline V gene are SGHVS and FQNEAQ. Trimming pared 3 bases from V and 0 bases from J, leaving 8 bases between. The CDR3 is 14 amino acids. The CDR3 sequence is CASSLTGSNYGYTF. The CDR3 bases are TGTGCCAGCAGCTTGACGGGTTCTAACTATGGCTACACCTTC. Together with reference TRBV7-8 and TRBJ1-2, the CDR3 gives the full variable domain: GAGVSQSPRYKVAKRGQDVALRCDPISGHVSLFWYQQALGQGPEFLTYFQNEAQLDKSGLPSDRFFAERPEGSVSTLKIQRTQQEDSAVYLCASSLTGSNYGYTFGSGTRLTVV.

This clone occurred a few times. This sequence joins TRBV7-3 and TRBJ2-1; 15 nucleotides agree with TRBD2. Trimming at V came to 8 bases and at J to 7 bases, leaving 3 bases not matched to a gene. The length of the CDR3 is 14 residues. CDR1 is SGHTA and CDR2 is FQGTGA in the germline V gene. This chain's CDR3 is CASRTSGGGNEQFF. CDR3 nucleotides: TGTGCCAGCCGGACTAGCGGGGGGGGGAATGAGCAGTTCTTC.

The gene calls are TRBV7-6 and TRBJ2-2; no reliable D call. The CDR3 sequence is 13 residues long. The germline V and J ends were trimmed by 1 base and 5 bases, with 5 bases remaining between them. Germline loops: CDR1 SGHVS, CDR2 FNYEAQ. CDR3 sequence (DNA): TGTGCCAGCAGCTTAGTTGAGACCGGGGAGCTGTTTTTT. It translates to CASSLVETGELFF.

V usage is TRBV6-5 and J usage is TRBJ2-3; D ambiguous. CDR3 length: 16 residues. V was pared by 4 bases and J by 0 bases, with 14 bases between. In germline, CDR1 is MNHEY, CDR2 SVGAGI. CDR3 sequence reads: CASSSRPGSSTDTQYF. The CDR3 nucleotides read TGTGCCAGCAGTTCGCGGCCGGGTTCTAGCACAGATACGCAGTATTTT.

This clone was observed a handful of times. The chain combines TRBV7-2 with TRBJ2-3; 9 bases align to TRBD2. Germline assignment: CDR1 SGHTA and CDR2 FQGNSA. The CDR3 contains 14 residues. Trimming at V came to 6 bases and at J to 3 bases, leaving 4 bases not matched to a gene. CDR3 in DNA: TGTGCCAGCAGTCGGACTAGCGTAACAGATACGCAGTATTTT. Translating gives CASSRTSVTDTQYF.

This chain uses TRBV6-5 with TRBJ1-4, with 10 bases matching TRBD1. The CDR3 length is 15 residues. V lost 8 bases and J lost 6; bases outside the gene matches: 9. In germline, CDR1 is MNHEY, CDR2 SVGAGI. The CDR3 region is CASYNSGQGYEKLFF. In DNA form, the CDR3 reads TGTGCCAGCTACAATTCGGGACAGGGGTATGAAAAACTGTTTTTT.

The chain recombines TRBV5-8 with TRBJ1-4; D not certain. The V gene lost 9 bases and the J gene lost 8 bases, with 20 bases spanning the gap. CDR1 is SGHTS, CDR2 YDEGEE, per germline. The CDR3 is 14 residues long. CDR3 in amino acids: CATGDYREGEKLFF. CDR3 bases: TGTGCCACGGGAGATTATAGGGAAGGAGAAAAACTGTTTTTT.